The clone carrying this T cell receptor beta chain was picked up many times. Its antigen remains unknown. The sample belongs to a study of identical twins. Whole-study results and caveats: Excess sharing between twins was weaker in beta out-of-frame sequences. Low generation-probability sequences were in excess among twin-shared out-of-frame alpha sequences.

V lost 5 bases and J lost 2, with 15 bases in between. This CDR3 spans 15 amino acids. CDR1 is SEHNR and CDR2 is FQNEAQ in the germline V gene (reference sequence). A template switching step contributed a universal primer site, while unique molecular identifiers were present in the cDNA. TCRdb analysed the 5' RACE reads with MiXCR anew, one entry per CDR3 protein. The data contain 690,000 or so distinct CDR3 sequences, 8.6% of them singletons. These data are also associated with another study on yellow fever vaccine responses in identical twins. As that study records: Twins' vaccine T cell response reportedly seemed partly convergent, partly personalized.

Sequencing was carried out using PBMCs. This TCR came from a woman between 18 and 29 years old in good health. The rearrangement uses TRBV7-9 and TRBJ2-5, with a tentative D call TRBD2 (5 bases). CDR3 nucleotides: TGTGCCAGCAGCCGGGGTTCTGGCAGTCAAGAGACCCAGTACTTC. Its translation: CASSRGSGSQETQYF.